This T cell receptor (beta chain) was sequenced during a study of T cell clonality in common variable immunodeficiency. Study findings and constraints: In common variable immunodeficiency, TCR beta chains reportedly carried fewer deletions and N-nucleotide insertions.

Blood came from CVID subjects not ill and not taking immunomodulatory or immunosuppressive medication. This clone was seen ten or more times. What it binds is not known. The sequenced fragment ends 3 residues before the CDR3 boundary, so the rest is inferred from the germline J gene. Sequencing input was equivalent genomic DNA from CVID and controls. The repertoire was sequenced with immunoSEQ multiplex PCR; TCRdb's copy has only in-frame clones and lacks some. The sample was found to contain some 21,000 clones, and every one recurs. This CDR3 is built from 14 residues. Germline V CDR1 and CDR2: LNHDA, SQIVND (reference sequence). The germline V and J ends were trimmed by 0 bases and 0 bases, with 4 bases remaining between them.

Sample: peripheral blood mononuclear cells. The chain links TRBV19 to TRBJ2-3, with D hard to call. The source of this sequence is a human donor with common variable immunodeficiency. The CDR3 bases that were read are TGTGCCAGTAGTATAGATAAAAGCACAGATACG. It yields the protein CASSIDKSTDT. The entire CDR3 sequence reads CASSIDKSTDTQYF. The full variable domain, rest sourced from reference TRBV19 and TRBJ2-3, is DGGITQSPKYLFRKEGQNVTLSCEQNLNHDAMYWYRQDPGQGLRLIYYSQIVNDFQKGDIAEGYSVSREKKESFPLTVTSAQKNPTAFYLCASSIDKSTDTQYFGPGTRLTVL.